This TCR beta chain was sequenced for a study of human T cells and chemical hapten exposure. This clonotype was detected ten times or more. TCRdb reprocessed the RACE reads with MiXCR, giving one entry per CDR3 protein. The table shows fewer than 70,000 distinct CDR3 sequences, with roughly 6.7% occurring only once. The time point is: pre-sensitization, week 0. As to treatment: therapeutic diphenylcyclopropenone sensitization with weekly scalp DPC. This CDR3 is 12 amino acids long. Trimming shortened V by 7 bases and J by 4 bases, and 10 bases separated the two germline ends. Germline CDR1 is DFQATT and CDR2 is SNEGSKA (reference sequence).

Sequenced material: whole blood, taken in connection with sensitization to the hapten diphenylcyclopropenone (DPC). The sequence was collected from a woman younger than 45 with alopecia areata. Some clones in this sample may be carry-over from other donors' samples. The chain joins TRBV20-1 to TRBJ1-4, with a weak D call TRBD1 (6 bases). The CDR3 DNA follows: TGCAGTGTCGGACAGAATAATGAAAAACTGTTTTTT. Translation gives CSVGQNNEKLFF.